The 2 T cell receptor beta chains presented below share a single source sample, sequenced in a study of blood T cell repertoires in COVID-19. The assay was immunoSEQ multiplex PCR, and TCRdb's table has in-frame clones only and misses some. The sample lists hundreds of thousands of clones; over 85% were seen once. Sequences were obtained from peripheral blood. The receptor source for this set is a man younger than 35 with COVID-19, enrolled during active disease.

The chain couples TRBV13 to TRBJ2-3; unclear D gene. The CDR3 is 13 amino acids. Germline V gene lookup returns CDR1 PRHDT and CDR2 FYEKMQ (reference sequence). The germline V and J ends were trimmed by 3 bases and 3 bases, with 7 bases remaining between them. The CDR3 sequence: CASSFSTTDTQYF. DNA for the CDR3: TGTGCCAGCAGCTTCTCTACTACAGATACGCAGTATTTT.

The chain recombines TRBV27 with TRBJ2-7; 8 nucleotides align to TRBD1. The CDR3 length is 15 residues. Germline assignment: CDR1 MNHEY and CDR2 SMNVEV (reference sequence). With V trimmed by 6 bases and J by 2 bases, 9 bases remained unmatched. The CDR3 DNA sequence: TGTGCCAGCAGACCCCGGGACAGGCCCGCCTACGAGCAGTACTTC. It yields the protein CASRPRDRPAYEQYF.